The present TCR beta chain was sequenced within a study of blood T cell repertoires in COVID-19. The wider study: The study drew acute and convalescent COVID-19 samples from the United States, Italy and Spain.

Clones were read by immunoSEQ multiplex PCR, and TCRdb kept only the in-frame ones, dropping some. The sample lists some 93,000 clones; 86% were seen once. The clonotype originates from a man aged 55-75 years with acute or convalescent COVID-19. The sequencing input was peripheral blood.

CDR3 in DNA: TGTGCCAGCAGTCCCGGGCAGGGATATAGCAATCAGCCCCAGCATTTT. Protein sequence: CASSPGQGYSNQPQHF. The chain couples TRBV27 to TRBJ1-5; a possible D gene is TRBD1 (5 bases). With 5 bases removed from V and 0 bases from J, the gap between germline ends came to 14 bases. This CDR3 region has 16 residues. Per the germline V gene, CDR1 is MNHEY and CDR2 is SMNVEV (reference sequence).